These 17 T cell receptor beta chains were sequenced from one sample in a study of blood T cell repertoires in COVID-19. Clones were sequenced by immunoSEQ multiplex PCR, and TCRdb holds only the in-frame ones, with some missing. The repertoire consists of some 350,000 clones, with around 89% occurring once and the leading ten covering less than 1.2%. Sequenced input: PBMCs or T cells enriched from blood (not recorded which). These receptors all stem from a man between 18 and 35 years old who had recovered from COVID-19.

The genes are TRBV7-9 and TRBJ2-1; D is unresolved. Trimming removed 6 bases from V and 0 bases from J, with 9 bases in between. Germline loops: CDR1 SEHNR, CDR2 FQNEAQ (reference sequence). CDR3 length equals 14 residues. In DNA form, the CDR3 reads TGTGCCAGCAGTTACAGTAGCTCCTACAATGAGCAGTTCTTC. Translated: CASSYSSSYNEQFF. Drawing the rest from reference TRBV7-9 and TRBJ2-1, the complete variable domain is DTGVSQNPRHKITKRGQNVTFRCDPISEHNRLYWYRQTLGQGPEFLTYFQNEAQLEKSRLLSDRFSAERPKGSFSTLEIQRTEQGDSAMYLCASSYSSSYNEQFFGPGTRLTVL.

The chain has TRBV3-1 (or the pseudogene TRBV3-2) and TRBJ2-6; tentative D call: TRBD2 (5 bases). The ends were cut back, 0 bases at V and 5 bases at J, with 23 bases in the middle. CDR1 is LGHDT and CDR2 is YNNKEL in the germline V gene (reference sequence). This CDR3 spans 20 amino acids. CDR3 sequence reads: CASSQDLGSRVGMWANVLTF. Written as DNA, the CDR3 is TGTGCCAGCAGCCAAGATTTAGGTTCACGAGTCGGGATGTGGGCCAACGTCCTGACTTTC.

With respect to this clone: The same CDR3 is also encoded by other DNA sequences in this sample. The chain uses TRBV18 and TRBJ1-2; TRBD1 agrees at 8 bases. The CDR3 runs 14 residues. Germline V gene sequence: CDR1 KGHSH, CDR2 LQKENI. The ends lost 3 bases at V and 7 bases at J; junction bases unmatched: 7. Written as DNA, the CDR3 is TGTGCCAGCTCACCTGGACAGGGTACAGGTGGCTACACCTTC. It specifies CASSPGQGTGGYTF.

This clone has just one count. This rearrangement joins TRBV7-2 to TRBJ2-2; the D gene is possibly TRBD1 (6 bases). Germline V lookup: CDR1 SGHTA, CDR2 FQGNSA. CDR3 length: 16 amino acids. Trimming pared 0 bases from V and 10 bases from J, leaving 18 bases between. CDR3: CASSLAVVGGFAELFF. The CDR3 DNA is TGTGCCAGCAGCTTAGCGGTAGTAGGGGGTTTCGCGGAGCTGTTTTTT.

V gene TRBV5-6 combines with J gene TRBJ2-5, with D unclear. V lost 0 bases and J lost 2, with 11 bases in between. The CDR3 has 15 amino acids. The germline V gene has CDR1 SGHDT and CDR2 YYEEEE. CDR3 sequence (DNA): TGTGCCAGCAGCTTGGGGCCAGATTCTCAAGAGACCCAGTACTTC. Its translation is CASSLGPDSQETQYF.

The rearrangement links TRBV23-1 to TRBJ2-3; weak D call: TRBD1 (6 bases). TRBV23-1 is classed as an ORF, of uncertain function. The CDR3 runs to 16 residues. V was clipped by 6 bases and J by 4 bases, with 20 bases between them. Here the CDR3 DNA reads TGCGCCAGCAGACAAGAGAGAAGGGACAACTCAGATACGCAGTATTTT. Translation gives CASRQERRDNSDTQYF.

The chain joins TRBV28 to TRBJ1-5, with D unresolved. The germline V and J ends were trimmed by 3 bases and 7 bases, with 7 bases remaining between them. Germline V gene data show CDR1 as MDHEN and CDR2 as SYDVKM. CDR3 length equals 12 residues. CDR3 coding DNA: TGTGCCAGCAGTTTGCTCCAGCAGCCCCAGCATTTT. It encodes CASSLLQQPQHF.

This clone was seen a handful of times. This CDR3 reads CASDKWTGGNEAFF. The CDR3 DNA follows: TGTGCCAGCGATAAGTGGACAGGGGGCAATGAAGCTTTCTTT. The chain combines TRBV6-5 with TRBJ1-1, with 11 bases that match TRBD1. The length of the CDR3 is 14 residues. Germline lookup yields CDR1 MNHEY and CDR2 SVGAGI. V lost 8 bases to trimming and J lost 7 bases; unmatched junction nucleotides: 9.

V usage is TRBV5-8 and J usage is TRBJ2-3; a possible D gene is TRBD1 (6 bases). Germline CDR1 SGHTS, CDR2 YDEGEE. Deletions cut 3 bases from V and 2 bases from J, with 16 bases between. The CDR3 length is 16 residues. In DNA form, the CDR3 reads TGTGCCAGCAGCTCCCTGACAGGAAAAGTCACAGATACGCAGTATTTT. It specifies CASSSLTGKVTDTQYF.

This clone was observed a handful of times. The rearrangement uses TRBV5-1 and TRBJ1-1, with 7 bases fitting TRBD1. The V gene's germline CDR1 is SGHRS and CDR2 YFSETQ. Trimming took 3 bases from V and 5 from J; bases not matched to a gene: 7. The CDR3 covers 14 residues. The CDR3 bases are TGCGCCAGCAGCTGGGGGACAGAGGGAACTGAAGCTTTCTTT. Encoded protein: CASSWGTEGTEAFF.

This sequence joins TRBV19 and TRBJ2-5, with D maybe TRBD2 (5 bases). Germline V gene data show CDR1 as LNHDA and CDR2 as SQIVND (reference sequence). The CDR3 is 14 residues long. Trimming removed 6 bases at V and 3 bases at J, with 14 bases between. For the CDR3, the DNA is TGTGCCAGTAGCTCTATACTAGAAGAAGAGACCCAGTACTTC. Its translation is CASSSILEEETQYF.

The V and J genes are TRBV7-3 and TRBJ2-1, with D possibly matching TRBD2 (6 bases). The CDR3 consists of 15 residues. Germline assignment: CDR1 SGHTA and CDR2 FQGTGA. V was clipped by 4 bases and J by 9 bases, with 19 bases between them. CDR3 in DNA: TGTGCCAGCAGCTCCGGGACTTCAAGAGGAGGTGAGCAGTTCTTC. Translated: CASSSGTSRGGEQFF.

The rearrangement links TRBV3-1 (or the pseudogene TRBV3-2) to TRBJ2-2, with D maybe TRBD2 (6 bases). Trimming shortened V by 4 bases and J by 2 bases, and 11 bases separated the two germline ends. This CDR3 has 15 amino acids. Germline V gene sequence: CDR1 LGHDT, CDR2 YNNKEL (reference sequence). The CDR3 protein is CASSRLEANTGELFF. CDR3 nucleotides: TGTGCCAGCAGCCGACTAGAGGCTAACACCGGGGAGCTGTTTTTT.

The rearrangement joins TRBV5-1 to TRBJ2-7, with TRBD1 identical over 10 bases. This CDR3 is built from 14 residues. Germline CDR1 is SGHRS and CDR2 is YFSETQ. V gave up 3 bases and J gave up 0 bases; unmatched junction bases: 0. The DNA for the CDR3 is TGCGCCAGCAGCTGGGACAGGGGCTCCTACGAGCAGTACTTC. It specifies CASSWDRGSYEQYF. The full variable domain, with the rest looked up from reference TRBV5-1 and TRBJ2-7, is KAGVTQTPRYLIKTRGQQVTLSCSPISGHRSVSWYQQTPGQGLQFLFEYFSETQRNKGNFPGRFSGRQFSNSRSEMNVSTLELGDSALYLCASSWDRGSYEQYFGPGTRLTVT.

This chain links TRBV7-9 with TRBJ1-5; 9 bases map to TRBD1. This CDR3 is built from 15 residues. With V trimmed by 5 bases and J by 6 bases, 8 bases remained unmatched. Germline loops: CDR1 SEHNR, CDR2 FQNEAQ (reference sequence). The CDR3 nucleotides read TGTGCCAGCAGCAAGACAGGGGGAAACGGTCAGCCCCAGCATTTT. Residues: CASSKTGGNGQPQHF.

The table lists this clone with a count of one. This specimen includes other DNA sequences encoding the same CDR3. The chain couples TRBV7-9 to TRBJ1-5, with D unresolved. V was cut by 3 bases and J by 2 bases, with 5 bases left in between. The CDR3 consists of 13 residues. Germline V gene data show CDR1 as SEHNR and CDR2 as FQNEAQ (reference sequence). This chain's CDR3 is CASSLQGNQPQHF. The CDR3 DNA is TGTGCCAGCAGCTTGCAGGGCAATCAGCCCCAGCATTTT.

V and J are TRBV10-3 and TRBJ2-5; 8 nucleotides align to TRBD2. The junction had 4 bases not matched to a gene; V was cut back by 3 bases and J by 4 bases. The CDR3 is 14 amino acids. The germline V gene has CDR1 ENHRY and CDR2 SYGVKD. The CDR3 sequence: CAISDGGGSETQYF. As DNA, the CDR3 is TGTGCCATCAGTGACGGGGGGGGCTCAGAGACCCAGTACTTC.